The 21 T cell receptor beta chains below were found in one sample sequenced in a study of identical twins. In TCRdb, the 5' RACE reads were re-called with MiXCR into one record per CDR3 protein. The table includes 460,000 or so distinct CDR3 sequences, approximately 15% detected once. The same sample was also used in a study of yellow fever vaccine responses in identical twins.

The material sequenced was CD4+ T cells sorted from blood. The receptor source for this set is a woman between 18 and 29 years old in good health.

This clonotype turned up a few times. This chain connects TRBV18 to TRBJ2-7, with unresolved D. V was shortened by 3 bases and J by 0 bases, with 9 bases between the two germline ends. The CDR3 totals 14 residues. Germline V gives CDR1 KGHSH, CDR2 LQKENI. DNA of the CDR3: TGTGCCAGCTCACCGGAGCCCAGCTCCTACGAGCAGTACTTC. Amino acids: CASSPEPSSYEQYF. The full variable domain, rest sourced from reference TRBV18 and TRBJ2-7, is NAGVMQNPRHLVRRRGQEARLRCSPMKGHSHVYWYRQLPEEGLKFMVYLQKENIIDESGMPKERFSAEFPKEGPSILRIQQVVRGDSAAYFCASSPEPSSYEQYFGPGTRLTVT.

The CDR3, as DNA: TGTGCCAGCAGTTTATTGATGAGCCTTCCGAACACCGGGGAGCTGTTTTTT. Translating it yields CASSLLMSLPNTGELFF. The genes are TRBV28 and TRBJ2-2; D is uncertain. Germline CDR1 MDHEN, CDR2 SYDVKM. This CDR3 has 17 residues. Between the trimmed V and J ends, which lost 1 base and 0 bases, there was a span of 12 bases.

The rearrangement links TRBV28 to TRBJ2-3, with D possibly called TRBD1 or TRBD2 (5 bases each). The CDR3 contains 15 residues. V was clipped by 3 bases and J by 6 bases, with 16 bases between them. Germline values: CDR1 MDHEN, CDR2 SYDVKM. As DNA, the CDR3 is TGTGCCAGCAGTTTTCTGGGACCAGGGTCGGATACGCAGTATTTT. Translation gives CASSFLGPGSDTQYF.

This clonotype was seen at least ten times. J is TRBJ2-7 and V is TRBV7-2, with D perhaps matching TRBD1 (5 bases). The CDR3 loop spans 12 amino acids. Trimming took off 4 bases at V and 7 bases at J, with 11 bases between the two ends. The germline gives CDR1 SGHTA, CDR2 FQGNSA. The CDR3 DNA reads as TGTGCCAGCAGCTCCTTCTACAGGGAGCAGTACTTC. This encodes CASSSFYREQYF. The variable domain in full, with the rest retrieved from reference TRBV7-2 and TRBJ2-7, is GAGVSQSPSNKVTEKGKDVELRCDPISGHTALYWYRQSLGQGLEFLIYFQGNSAPDKSGLPSDRFSAERTGGSVSTLTIQRTQQEDSAVYLCASSSFYREQYFGPGTRLTVT.

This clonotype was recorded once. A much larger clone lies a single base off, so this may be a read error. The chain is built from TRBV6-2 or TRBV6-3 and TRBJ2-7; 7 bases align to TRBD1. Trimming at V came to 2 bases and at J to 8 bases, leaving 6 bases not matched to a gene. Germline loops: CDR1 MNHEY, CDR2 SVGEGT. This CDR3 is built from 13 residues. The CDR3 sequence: CASSYVPDRKQYF. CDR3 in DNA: TGTGCCAGCAGTTACGTCCCGGACAGGAAGCAGTACTTC.

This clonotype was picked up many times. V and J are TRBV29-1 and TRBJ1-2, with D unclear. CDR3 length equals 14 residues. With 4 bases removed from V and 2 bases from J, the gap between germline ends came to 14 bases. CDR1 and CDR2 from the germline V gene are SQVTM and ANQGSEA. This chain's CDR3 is CSVGGRDQNYGYTF. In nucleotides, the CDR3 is TGCAGCGTTGGGGGAAGAGACCAAAACTATGGCTACACCTTC. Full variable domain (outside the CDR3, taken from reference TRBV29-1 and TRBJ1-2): SAVISQKPSRDICQRGTSLTIQCQVDSQVTMMFWYRQQPGQSLTLIATANQGSEATYESGFVIDKFPISRPNLTFSTLTVSNMSPEDSSIYLCSVGGRDQNYGYTFGSGTRLTVV.

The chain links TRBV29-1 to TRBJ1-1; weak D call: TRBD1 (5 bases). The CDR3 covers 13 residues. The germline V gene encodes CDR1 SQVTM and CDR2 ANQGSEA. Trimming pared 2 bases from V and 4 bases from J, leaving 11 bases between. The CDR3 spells CSVERGVGTEAFF. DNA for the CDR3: TGCAGCGTTGAACGAGGGGTCGGCACTGAAGCTTTCTTT.

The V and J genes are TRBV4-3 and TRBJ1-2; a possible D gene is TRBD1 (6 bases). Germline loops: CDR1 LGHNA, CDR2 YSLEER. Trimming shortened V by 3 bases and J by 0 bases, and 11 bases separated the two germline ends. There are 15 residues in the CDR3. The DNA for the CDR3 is TGCGCCAGCAGCCAGGGACAAGCGTCTAACTATGGCTACACCTTC. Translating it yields CASSQGQASNYGYTF.

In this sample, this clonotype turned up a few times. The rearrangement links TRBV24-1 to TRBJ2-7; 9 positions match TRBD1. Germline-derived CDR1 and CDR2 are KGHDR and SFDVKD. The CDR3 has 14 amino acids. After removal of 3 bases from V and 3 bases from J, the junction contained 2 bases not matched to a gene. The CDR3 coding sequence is TGTGCCACCAGTGATCCGGACAGGGGCTACGAGCAGTACTTC. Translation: CATSDPDRGYEQYF.

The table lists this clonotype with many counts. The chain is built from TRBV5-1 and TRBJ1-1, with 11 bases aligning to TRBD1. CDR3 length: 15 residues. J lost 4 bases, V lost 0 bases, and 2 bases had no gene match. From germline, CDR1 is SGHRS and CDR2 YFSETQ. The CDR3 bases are TGCGCCAGCAGCTTGGTCGGACAGGGGGCCACTGAAGCTTTCTTT. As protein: CASSLVGQGATEAFF.

CDR3 sequence reads: CSARVSGGSYEQYF. The CDR3 DNA reads TGCAGTGCTAGAGTCAGCGGGGGCTCCTACGAGCAGTACTTC. The chain employs TRBV20-1 and TRBJ2-7; 8 bases agree with TRBD2. In germline, CDR1 is DFQATT, CDR2 SNEGSKA (reference sequence). The CDR3 covers 14 residues. After removal of 1 base from V and 0 bases from J, the junction contained 2 bases not matched to a gene.

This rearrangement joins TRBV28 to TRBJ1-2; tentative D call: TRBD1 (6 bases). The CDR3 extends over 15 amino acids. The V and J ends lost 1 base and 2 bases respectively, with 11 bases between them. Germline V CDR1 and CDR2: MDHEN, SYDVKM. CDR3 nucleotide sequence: TGTGCCAGCAGTTTATCCCCCACAGGGAACTATGGCTACACCTTC. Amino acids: CASSLSPTGNYGYTF.

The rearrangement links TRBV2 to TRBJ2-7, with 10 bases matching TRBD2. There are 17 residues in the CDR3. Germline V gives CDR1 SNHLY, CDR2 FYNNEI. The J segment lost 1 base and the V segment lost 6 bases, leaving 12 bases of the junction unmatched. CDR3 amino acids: CASSRGSLGLASYEQYF. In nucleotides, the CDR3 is TGTGCCAGCAGCAGAGGGTCGTTGGGACTAGCGTCCTACGAGCAGTACTTC.

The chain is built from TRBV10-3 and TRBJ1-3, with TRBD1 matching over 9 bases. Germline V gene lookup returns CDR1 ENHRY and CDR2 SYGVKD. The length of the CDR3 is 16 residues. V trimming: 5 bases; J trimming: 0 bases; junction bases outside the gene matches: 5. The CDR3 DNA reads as TGTGCCATCAGTCCCGGGACAGGGAACTCTGGAAACACCATATATTTT. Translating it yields CAISPGTGNSGNTIYF.

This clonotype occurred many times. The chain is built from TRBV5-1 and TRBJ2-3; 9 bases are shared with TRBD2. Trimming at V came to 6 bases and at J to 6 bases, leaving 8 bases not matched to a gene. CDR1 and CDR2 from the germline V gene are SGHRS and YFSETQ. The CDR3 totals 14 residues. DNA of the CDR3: TGCGCCAGCAACCGCGGGGGGGCAGGCGATACGCAGTATTTT. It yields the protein CASNRGGAGDTQYF.

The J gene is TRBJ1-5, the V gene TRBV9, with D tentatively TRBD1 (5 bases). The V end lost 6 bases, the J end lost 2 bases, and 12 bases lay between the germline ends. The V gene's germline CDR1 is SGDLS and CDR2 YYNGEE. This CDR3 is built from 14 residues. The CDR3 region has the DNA TGTGCCAGCACAAGGGGAGTAGGCAATCAGCCCCAGCATTTT. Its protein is CASTRGVGNQPQHF.

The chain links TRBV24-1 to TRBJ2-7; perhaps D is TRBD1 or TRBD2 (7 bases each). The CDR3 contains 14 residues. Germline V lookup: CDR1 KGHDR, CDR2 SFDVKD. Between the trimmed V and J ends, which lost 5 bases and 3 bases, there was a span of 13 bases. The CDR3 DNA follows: TGTGCCACCAGTGGCCAGGGGGGGAACTACGAGCAGTACTTC. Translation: CATSGQGGNYEQYF.

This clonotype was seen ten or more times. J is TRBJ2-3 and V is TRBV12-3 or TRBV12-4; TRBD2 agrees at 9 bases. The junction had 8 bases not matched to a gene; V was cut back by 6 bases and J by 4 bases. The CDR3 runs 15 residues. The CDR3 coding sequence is TGTGCCAGCAGGGTAGCGGGAGTAGTAGCAGATACGCAGTATTTT. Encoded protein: CASRVAGVVADTQYF.

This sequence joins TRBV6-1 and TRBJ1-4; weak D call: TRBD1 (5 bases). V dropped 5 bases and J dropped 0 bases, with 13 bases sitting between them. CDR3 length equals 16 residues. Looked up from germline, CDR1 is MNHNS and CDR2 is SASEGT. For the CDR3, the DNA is TGTGCCAGCAGTCCCGGGACGGAAGCAACTAATGAAAAACTGTTTTTT. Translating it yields CASSPGTEATNEKLFF.

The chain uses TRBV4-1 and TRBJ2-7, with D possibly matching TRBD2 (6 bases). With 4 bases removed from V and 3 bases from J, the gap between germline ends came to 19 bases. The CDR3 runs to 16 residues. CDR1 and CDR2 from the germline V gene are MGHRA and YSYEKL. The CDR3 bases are TGCGCCAGCAGCCTGAACTGGGGGGTCGCGGGCTACGAGCAGTACTTC. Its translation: CASSLNWGVAGYEQYF.

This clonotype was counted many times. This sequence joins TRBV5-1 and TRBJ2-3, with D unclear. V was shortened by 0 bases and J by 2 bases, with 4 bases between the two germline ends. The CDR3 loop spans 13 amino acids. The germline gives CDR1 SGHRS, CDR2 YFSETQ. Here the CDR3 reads CASSLGATDTQYF. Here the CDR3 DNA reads TGCGCCAGCAGCTTGGGAGCCACAGATACGCAGTATTTT.